This TCR beta chain stems from a study of CD8+ T cells in alopecia areata. Notes on the study in general: Across lesional scalp, and particularly alopecia totalis/universalis, clonality surpassed that of normal scalp. Sharing of TCRs across patients appeared less clear than in mice, possibly for HLA-related reasons.

RNA, once extracted, was reverse transcribed into cDNA for use as the sequencing template. Data came from immunoSEQ multiplex PCR; TCRdb stores just in-frame clones and leaves some out. The table includes about 150,000 clones, about 90% detected once. A remark on this clone: Its cognate antigen is unknown.

Germline CDR1 and CDR2: MNHNS and SASEGT. The V gene lost 3 bases and the J gene lost 7 bases, with 22 bases spanning the gap. The CDR3 has 17 amino acids. Researchers picked out CD4+ and CD8+ T cells from PBMCs by sorting. The clonotype originates from a human donor with alopecia areata. This sample comprised CD8+ T cells sorted from blood, obtained at week 0. V is TRBV6-1 and J is TRBJ2-4; perhaps TRBD1 as D (5 bases). The CDR3 nucleotides read TGTGCCAGCAGTGACCGACAGCCGACATCCCCAAGTAACATTCAGTACTTC. Protein: CASSDRQPTSPSNIQYF.